The 29 T cell receptor beta chains given below trace back to one sample, sequenced in a study of blood T cell repertoires in COVID-19. TCRdb keeps only in-frame clones here, not all; method: immunoSEQ multiplex PCR. Of around 100,000 clones listed, roughly 92% are singletons. The sequencing sample was made of peripheral blood. The receptors originated from a woman aged 50 to 60 with COVID-19, enrolled during active disease.

The chain is built from TRBV7-2 and TRBJ1-1; TRBD1 agrees at 9 bases. J lost 4 bases, V lost 5 bases, and 11 bases had no gene match. CDR3 length equals 16 residues. Germline values: CDR1 SGHTA, CDR2 FQGNSA. CDR3 nucleotides: TGTGCCAGCAGCCCCCGCCCCTCGGACAGGGGCACTGAAGCTTTCTTT. Translation: CASSPRPSDRGTEAFF.

The chain links TRBV9 to TRBJ2-3; TRBD2 aligns across 11 bases. The germline V gene encodes CDR1 SGDLS and CDR2 YYNGEE. The trim removed 4 bases at V and 6 bases at J, leaving 10 bases unmatched. The CDR3 sequence is 16 residues long. The CDR3 here is CASSLGASGGRDTQYF. The CDR3 DNA reads TGTGCCAGCAGCCTAGGGGCTAGCGGGGGGCGGGATACGCAGTATTTT. The whole variable domain, remainder taken from reference TRBV9 and TRBJ2-3, is DSGVTQTPKHLITATGQRVTLRCSPRSGDLSVYWYQQSLDQGLQFLIQYYNGEERAKGNILERFSAQQFPDLHSELNLSSLELGDSALYFCASSLGASGGRDTQYFGPGTRLTVL.

The V call is TRBV6-2 or TRBV6-3, the J call TRBJ2-7; 10 bases match TRBD2. V gave up 0 bases and J gave up 3 bases; unmatched junction bases: 5. The CDR3 totals 16 residues. The germline gives CDR1 MNHEY, CDR2 SVGEGT. The CDR3 loop reads CASSYSIGTSDYEQYV. The CDR3 bases are TGTGCCAGCAGTTACTCTATCGGGACTAGCGACTACGAGCAGTACGTC.

Notes on this clone: This sample also contains other DNA sequences that code for the same CDR3. The chain joins TRBV5-1 to TRBJ1-6; no reliable D call. Looked up from germline, CDR1 is SGHRS and CDR2 is YFSETQ. V was cut by 0 bases and J by 8 bases, with 9 bases left in between. This CDR3 spans 14 amino acids. The CDR3 region has the DNA TGCGCCAGCAGCTTGGGGCAGGTTGATTCACCCCTCCACTTT. It is translated as CASSLGQVDSPLHF. Using reference TRBV5-1 and TRBJ1-6 for the parts outside the CDR3, the full variable domain is KAGVTQTPRYLIKTRGQQVTLSCSPISGHRSVSWYQQTPGQGLQFLFEYFSETQRNKGNFPGRFSGRQFSNSRSEMNVSTLELGDSALYLCASSLGQVDSPLHFGNGTRLTVT.

V gene TRBV7-9 combines with J gene TRBJ1-1, with TRBD1 matching 8 bases. The CDR3 loop spans 13 amino acids. The germline gives CDR1 SEHNR, CDR2 FQNEAQ (reference sequence). V was clipped by 3 bases and J by 6 bases; unmatched bases: 3. In DNA, the CDR3 is TGTGCCAGCAGCTTTTCGACAGGGGCTGAAGCTTTCTTT. The encoded protein is CASSFSTGAEAFF.

This chain links TRBV2 with TRBJ1-2, with D hard to call. Between the trimmed V and J ends, which lost 6 bases and 1 base, there was a span of 12 bases. CDR1 and CDR2 from the germline V gene are SNHLY and FYNNEI. The CDR3 loop spans 14 amino acids. CDR3 region: CASSETGINYGYTF. The CDR3 DNA sequence: TGTGCCAGCAGCGAAACGGGTATTAACTATGGCTACACCTTC.

This rearrangement joins TRBV12-3 or TRBV12-4 to TRBJ1-1; no reliable D call. The CDR3 is 10 amino acids. V dropped 7 bases and J dropped 7 bases, with 7 bases sitting between them. CDR3 amino acids: CASIPGEAFF. In nucleotides, the CDR3 is TGTGCCAGCATCCCGGGTGAAGCTTTCTTT.

J is TRBJ1-1 and V is TRBV27; 7 bases match TRBD1. V trimming: 6 bases; J trimming: 1 base; junction bases outside the gene matches: 11. Per the germline V gene, CDR1 is MNHEY and CDR2 is SMNVEV (reference sequence). The length of the CDR3 is 16 residues. In DNA, the CDR3 is TGTGCCAGCAGGCCCGGAGGGGGCGAAAAGAACACTGAAGCTTTCTTT. It yields the protein CASRPGGGEKNTEAFF.

This rearrangement joins TRBV2 to TRBJ2-1; no definite D call. The CDR3 sequence is 14 residues long. The germline V gene encodes CDR1 SNHLY and CDR2 FYNNEI. With 1 base removed from V and 10 bases from J, the gap between germline ends came to 14 bases. CDR3 in amino acids: CASSEVTRRSEQFF. The CDR3 DNA follows: TGTGCCAGCAGTGAAGTCACCAGGCGTTCGGAGCAGTTCTTC.

This chain links TRBV13 with TRBJ1-2; possible D gene TRBD1, 5 bases. The germline gives CDR1 PRHDT, CDR2 FYEKMQ (reference sequence). Between the trimmed V and J ends, which lost 5 bases and 2 bases, there was a span of 18 bases. The CDR3 loop spans 16 amino acids. The CDR3 DNA reads as TGTGCCAGCAGCCCCGACCGGGACTTTCCAAACTATGGCTACACCTTC. This sequence encodes CASSPDRDFPNYGYTF.

The chain has TRBV2 and TRBJ2-2; D ambiguous. The CDR3 covers 15 residues. Germline values: CDR1 SNHLY, CDR2 FYNNEI. The germline V and J ends were trimmed by 1 base and 7 bases, with 13 bases remaining between them. CDR3 sequence (DNA): TGTGCCAGCAGTGAAGGATACTTGAGGCACGGGGAGCTGTTTTTT. Amino acid sequence: CASSEGYLRHGELFF.

This clone was observed once. This chain links TRBV21-1 with TRBJ2-1; the table's D call, TRBD2, was not checked against the DNA. TRBV21-1 is flagged as a pseudogene. The CDR3 is 22 amino acids. DNA of the CDR3: TGTGCCAGCAGCAAGTGGGCCCGGACTAGCCGGGGGGGGCCGGTTTTGTACAATGAGCAGTTCTTC. Amino acids: CASSKWARTSRGGPVLYNEQFF.

The chain links TRBV5-4 to TRBJ1-1, with 7 bases aligning to TRBD1. CDR1 and CDR2 from the germline V gene are SGHNT and YYREEE (reference sequence). The CDR3 loop spans 13 amino acids. J was trimmed by 8 bases and V by 4 bases; bases with no gene match: 8. The chain's CDR3 is CASSPPTGPEAFF. The CDR3 DNA sequence: TGTGCCAGCAGCCCCCCGACAGGGCCGGAAGCTTTCTTT.

This chain joins TRBV19 and TRBJ2-6, with TRBD2 as a possible D gene (5 bases). Germline V gene data show CDR1 as LNHDA and CDR2 as SQIVND (reference sequence). V lost 5 bases and J 4 bases, leaving 18 bases between the germline ends. This CDR3 is 17 amino acids long. CDR3 protein: CASSYTPGKTGANVLTF. CDR3 coding DNA: TGTGCCAGTAGTTATACCCCCGGGAAGACCGGGGCCAACGTCCTGACTTTC.

This chain connects TRBV6-5 to TRBJ1-2; D not certain. This CDR3 region has 13 residues. From germline, CDR1 is MNHEY and CDR2 SVGAGI. The V end lost 7 bases, the J end lost 2 bases, and 11 bases lay between the germline ends. The CDR3 nucleotides read TGTGCCAGCACCCGGTCGTCCAACTATGGCTACACCTTC. This sequence encodes CASTRSSNYGYTF.

The chain employs TRBV27 and TRBJ1-5, with 7 positions matching TRBD1. Trimming cost V 4 bases and J 7 bases; bases outside gene matches: 7. This CDR3 spans 14 amino acids. CDR1 and CDR2 from the germline V gene are MNHEY and SMNVEV (reference sequence). CDR3: CASSSRGVRQPQHF. In DNA form, the CDR3 reads TGTGCCAGCAGTTCCAGGGGGGTAAGGCAGCCCCAGCATTTT.

V gene TRBV5-4 combines with J gene TRBJ1-6; tentative D call: TRBD1 (5 bases). CDR3 length: 16 amino acids. CDR1 is SGHNT and CDR2 is YYREEE in the germline V gene (reference sequence). Trimming cost V 0 bases and J 10 bases, with 17 bases left between them. The CDR3: CASSLDGGGGRSPLHF. The CDR3 DNA follows: TGTGCCAGCAGCTTGGACGGGGGGGGAGGCAGGTCACCCCTCCACTTT. Looking up the rest from reference TRBV5-4 and TRBJ1-6 gives the full variable domain: ETGVTQSPTHLIKTRGQQVTLRCSSQSGHNTVSWYQQALGQGPQFIFQYYREEENGRGNFPPRFSGLQFPNYSSELNVNALELDDSALYLCASSLDGGGGRSPLHFGNGTRLTVT.

The V and J genes are TRBV5-4 and TRBJ2-7; 9 bases align to TRBD1. Losses at the gene ends were 0 bases for V and 5 bases for J; bases not matched to a gene: 12. The CDR3 spans 17 residues. Germline CDR1 reads SGHNT; CDR2 reads YYREEE (reference sequence). CDR3 loop: CASSLAGDRVRVNEQYF. The CDR3 nucleotides are TGTGCCAGCAGCTTGGCCGGGGACAGGGTTAGAGTTAACGAGCAGTACTTC.

The chain is built from TRBV7-3 and TRBJ2-3; maybe TRBD1 (6 bases). V lost 5 bases, J lost 4 bases, and 19 bases lay in between. The CDR3 extends over 16 amino acids. CDR1 is SGHTA, CDR2 FQGTGA, per germline. CDR3: CASSPQGTNRADTQYF. The CDR3 DNA reads as TGTGCCAGCAGCCCACAGGGTACTAATAGGGCAGATACGCAGTATTTT.

DNA for the CDR3: TGTGCAGGAGCAGAGGTGGAGACCCAGTACTTC. Protein product: CAGAEVETQYF. The rearrangement links TRBV30 to TRBJ2-5; D gene ambiguous. CDR3 length: 11 residues. CDR1 is GTSNPN, CDR2 SVGIG, per germline (reference sequence). The full variable domain, rest sourced from reference TRBV30 and TRBJ2-5, is SQTIHQWPATLVQPVGSPLSLECTVEGTSNPNLYWYRQAAGRGLQLLFYSVGIGQISSEVPQNLSASRPQDRQFILSSKKLLLSDSGFYLCAGAEVETQYFGPGTRLLVL.

The DNA of the CDR3 is TGTGCCAGCAGCCCCGACAGGGTACCCCTTCCCCCCTATCAGCCCCAGCATTTT. This codes for CASSPDRVPLPPYQPQHF. The rearrangement uses TRBV7-8 and TRBJ1-5, with 7 bases that match TRBD1. V gave up 5 bases and J gave up 5 bases; unmatched junction bases: 18. Germline CDR1 reads SGHVS; CDR2 reads FQNEAQ. This CDR3 contains 18 residues.

The chain combines TRBV19 with TRBJ1-6; 8 positions agree with TRBD1. The germline gives CDR1 LNHDA, CDR2 SQIVND (reference sequence). The CDR3 loop spans 15 amino acids. The V segment lost 4 bases and the J segment 7 bases; nucleotides outside the gene matches: 6. CDR3 region: CASSTTRQGNSPLHF. As DNA, the CDR3 is TGTGCCAGTAGTACCACCCGACAGGGGAATTCACCCCTCCACTTT.

This rearrangement joins TRBV24-1 to TRBJ2-7; TRBD1 matches at 8 bases. V gave up 7 bases and J gave up 4 bases; unmatched junction bases: 5. CDR1 and CDR2 from the germline V gene are KGHDR and SFDVKD. This CDR3 contains 13 residues. Here the CDR3 reads CATRGTGEYEQYF. CDR3 nucleotides: TGTGCCACCAGAGGGACAGGAGAGTACGAGCAGTACTTC.

The rearrangement joins TRBV29-1 to TRBJ1-2, with a tentative D call TRBD1 (6 bases). The CDR3 totals 13 residues. V lost 5 bases, J lost 14 bases, and 24 bases lay in between. Per the germline V gene, CDR1 is SQVTM and CDR2 is ANQGSEA. In nucleotides, the CDR3 is TGCAGCGTTCCCTCCCCGGGACACTCTTCGGGGACCTTC. Its protein is CSVPSPGHSSGTF.

The chain uses TRBV6-6 and TRBJ2-1, with 9 bases identical to TRBD1. Germline V gene lookup returns CDR1 MNHNY and CDR2 SVGAGI (reference sequence). Trimming took 6 bases from V and 10 from J; bases not matched to a gene: 7. CDR3 length equals 13 residues. CDR3 amino acids: CASRGGQGLEQFF. CDR3 DNA: TGTGCCAGCAGGGGTGGACAGGGGTTGGAGCAGTTCTTC.

The genes are TRBV3-1 (or the pseudogene TRBV3-2) and TRBJ2-1, with a weak D call TRBD2 (6 bases). In germline, CDR1 is LGHDT, CDR2 YNNKEL (reference sequence). Deletions cut 4 bases from V and 0 bases from J, with 13 bases between. CDR3 size: 16 residues. The CDR3 DNA follows: TGTGCCAGCAGCCGCCGCCGGACTATCTCCTACAATGAGCAGTTCTTC. Residues: CASSRRRTISYNEQFF.

This clone was found once. The rearrangement links TRBV3-1 (or the pseudogene TRBV3-2) to TRBJ2-2, with 8 bases that match TRBD1. CDR3 length: 15 residues. With 2 bases clipped from V and 5 bases from J, the junction kept 4 bases outside the gene matches. Germline V CDR1 and CDR2: LGHDT, YNNKEL (reference sequence). CDR3 nucleotides: TGTGCCAGCAGCCAAAGGACAGGGATGACCGGGGAGCTGTTTTTT. It yields the protein CASSQRTGMTGELFF.

The CDR3 is CASSLRGGSRDTEAFF. The CDR3 DNA is TGTGCCAGCAGCCTCCGAGGAGGGTCTAGGGACACTGAAGCTTTCTTT. The rearrangement uses TRBV14 and TRBJ1-1; D is unresolved. Looked up from germline, CDR1 is SGHDN and CDR2 is FVKESK. The CDR3 runs 16 residues. The V and J ends lost 4 bases and 3 bases respectively, with 18 bases between them.

The chain combines TRBV24-1 with TRBJ1-5; maybe TRBD1 (6 bases). V was pared by 7 bases and J by 3 bases, with 12 bases between. Germline loops: CDR1 KGHDR, CDR2 SFDVKD. CDR3 length: 14 residues. CDR3 amino acids: CATRDRGYNQPQHF. DNA of the CDR3: TGTGCCACCAGGGACAGAGGTTACAATCAGCCCCAGCATTTT.